This T cell receptor beta chain was captured by sequencing in a study of cytomegalovirus exposure and HLA in healthy donors. There are 17 residues in the CDR3. Germline trimming cut 3 bases from V and 7 bases from J; bases unmatched to any gene: 14. The germline V gene encodes CDR1 SGHNT and CDR2 YYREEE (reference sequence). The PCR made use of 60 Vbeta and 13 Jbeta primers. Only in-frame clones appear in the TCRdb table, and some are missing; sequencing was by immunoSEQ multiplex PCR. The sample has roughly 190,000 clones; 70% to 80% are singletons. The rearrangement joins TRBV5-4 to TRBJ2-1; 9 nucleotides agree with TRBD1. The TCR originated in a woman aged 50 to 60 in good health and CMV-seronegative. What was sequenced was PBMCs. This CDR3 is CASSSGTGNLVTNEQFF. The CDR3 coding sequence is TGTGCCAGCAGCTCCGGGACAGGGAACTTGGTTACGAATGAGCAGTTCTTC.